The 21 T cell receptor beta chains below were found in one sample sequenced in a study of blood T cell repertoires in COVID-19. Sequenced by immunoSEQ multiplex PCR; TCRdb stores in-frame clones only, minus some. The data hold more than 300,000 clones, with approximately 90% observed a single time. Sequenced material: peripheral blood. These receptors were collected from a woman under 30 who had recovered from COVID-19.

The J gene is TRBJ1-6, the V gene TRBV6-2 or TRBV6-3; D unresolved. Trimming took 2 bases from V and 0 from J, leaving 11 bases between them. Germline CDR1 and CDR2: MNHEY and SVGEGT. The CDR3 runs to 17 residues. Here the CDR3 DNA reads TGTGCCAGCAGTTACCCCCTGAAGAGCTCCTATAATTCACCCCTCCACTTT. Its translation: CASSYPLKSSYNSPLHF.

The chain has TRBV5-5 and TRBJ2-1; 8 bases map to TRBD2. The germline V gene encodes CDR1 SGHKS and CDR2 YYEKEE (reference sequence). The CDR3 consists of 13 residues. V shed 1 base, J shed 6 bases, and the junction held 0 bases outside the gene matches. The DNA of the CDR3 is TGTGCCAGCAGCTTGCTAGCGGGCAATGAGCAGTTCTTC. Protein: CASSLLAGNEQFF.

This clone was seen ten or more times. V usage is TRBV10-2 and J usage is TRBJ1-5, with D unclear. The CDR3 has 13 residues. The V gene's germline CDR1 is WSHSY and CDR2 SAAADI. The V gene lost 0 bases and the J gene lost 10 bases, with 10 bases spanning the gap. The CDR3 sequence: CASSESIGLPQHF. In nucleotides, the CDR3 is TGCGCCAGCAGTGAGTCGATCGGGTTACCCCAGCATTTT.

The chain joins TRBV10-2 to TRBJ2-7, with 9 bases aligning to TRBD1. V shed 7 bases, J shed 2 bases, and the junction held 9 bases outside the gene matches. This CDR3 is built from 15 residues. Germline CDR1 is WSHSY and CDR2 is SAAADI. The CDR3 DNA follows: TGCGCCAGCACCCCATGGGACAGGGAACCCTACGAGCAGTACGTC. Its translation is CASTPWDREPYEQYV.

This rearrangement joins TRBV7-2 to TRBJ1-2, with D maybe TRBD1 (6 bases). CDR1 is SGHTA, CDR2 FQGNSA, per germline. The CDR3 consists of 13 residues. V lost 7 bases and J lost 4, with 13 bases in between. The CDR3 protein is CASNLRGGYGYTF. As DNA, the CDR3 is TGTGCCAGCAACCTGAGGGGGGGCTATGGCTACACCTTC.

V is TRBV30 and J is TRBJ1-3, with D maybe TRBD1 (6 bases). Germline CDR1 reads GTSNPN; CDR2 reads SVGIG (reference sequence). The CDR3 loop spans 17 amino acids. The V end was cut by 0 bases, the J end by 0 bases, with 15 bases between. The CDR3 loop reads CAWSVSRTAISGNTIYF. The DNA of the CDR3 is TGTGCCTGGAGTGTGAGCCGGACAGCCATCTCTGGAAACACCATATATTTT.

The chain has TRBV6-6 and TRBJ1-1; D call uncertain. The CDR3 is made up of 14 amino acids. Germline CDR1 and CDR2: MNHNY and SVGAGI (reference sequence). The ends were cut back, 5 bases at V and 0 bases at J, with 10 bases in the middle. The CDR3: CASSMQIMNTEAFF. CDR3 nucleotide sequence: TGTGCCAGCAGTATGCAGATCATGAACACTGAAGCTTTCTTT.

CDR3 sequence reads: CASSLVRRERLFF. The CDR3 DNA follows: TGTGCCAGCAGCTTAGTCCGGCGGGAGAGGCTGTTCTTC. This chain joins TRBV11-2 and TRBJ2-1; 7 nucleotides align to TRBD2. The CDR3 loop spans 13 amino acids. V lost 1 base to trimming and J lost 15 bases; unmatched junction nucleotides: 9. Per germline, CDR1 SGHAT and CDR2 FQNNGV.

This clone was recorded only once. The chain has TRBV15 and TRBJ1-2; D ambiguous. V lost 0 bases to trimming and J lost 3 bases, with 8 bases between them. The CDR3 consists of 14 residues. Germline V gives CDR1 LNHNV, CDR2 YYDKDF (reference sequence). The CDR3 DNA is TGTGCCACCAGCAGAGATTCAACAGACTATGGCTACACCTTC. Its translation is CATSRDSTDYGYTF.

J is TRBJ1-1 and V is TRBV6-2 or TRBV6-3; D is ambiguous. Germline loops: CDR1 MNHEY, CDR2 SVGEGT. The CDR3 runs 14 residues. Trimming removed 6 bases at V and 1 base at J, with 12 bases between. The DNA for the CDR3 is TGTGCCAGCAGCCAGATCGAGGGGAACACTGAAGCTTTCTTT. Its protein is CASSQIEGNTEAFF.

As concerns this clone: Other nucleotide sequences from this sample produce the same CDR3. The rearrangement joins TRBV5-4 to TRBJ1-2; D may be TRBD1 (6 bases). CDR1 is SGHNT and CDR2 is YYREEE in the germline V gene (reference sequence). V dropped 0 bases and J dropped 2 bases, with 8 bases sitting between them. The CDR3 is made up of 14 amino acids. The CDR3 sequence: CASSLGQANYGYTF. CDR3 sequence (DNA): TGTGCCAGCAGCTTGGGACAGGCGAACTATGGCTACACCTTC.

This rearrangement joins TRBV25-1 to TRBJ2-2, with D maybe TRBD1 (6 bases). This CDR3 contains 13 residues. Deletions cut 5 bases from V and 6 bases from J, with 10 bases between. Germline values: CDR1 MGHDK, CDR2 SYGVNS. CDR3 nucleotides: TGTGCCAGCAGTTACGCAGGGGCCGGGGAGCTGTTTTTT. Its protein product is CASSYAGAGELFF.

The CDR3 coding sequence is TGTGCCAGCAGTTACCGTCCCCCGGGAGATACGCAGTATTTT. Protein: CASSYRPPGDTQYF. The chain recombines TRBV6-2 or TRBV6-3 with TRBJ2-3; no clear D gene. The CDR3 is 14 residues long. Trimming cost V 2 bases and J 5 bases, with 11 bases left between them. Germline V gives CDR1 MNHEY, CDR2 SVGEGT.

This chain joins TRBV7-2 and TRBJ1-1; D might be TRBD1 (6 bases). Germline V gives CDR1 SGHTA, CDR2 FQGNSA. CDR3 length: 15 residues. Between the trimmed V and J ends, which lost 4 bases and 1 base, there was a span of 13 bases. CDR3 in DNA: TGTGCCAGCAGCTGGCCGGGCAGGGGGAACACTGAAGCTTTCTTT. This encodes CASSWPGRGNTEAFF. The complete variable domain, with remaining parts taken from reference TRBV7-2 and TRBJ1-1, reads GAGVSQSPSNKVTEKGKDVELRCDPISGHTALYWYRQSLGQGLEFLIYFQGNSAPDKSGLPSDRFSAERTGGSVSTLTIQRTQQEDSAVYLCASSWPGRGNTEAFFGQGTRLTVV.

The V gene is TRBV4-3, the J gene TRBJ2-1; a weak D match, TRBD2 (5 bases). V dropped 1 base and J dropped 7 bases, with 14 bases sitting between them. CDR3 length: 15 residues. The V gene's germline CDR1 is LGHNA and CDR2 YSLEER. CDR3 sequence reads: CASSQVALGGNEQFF. The CDR3 DNA sequence: TGCGCCAGCAGCCAAGTCGCACTAGGCGGTAATGAGCAGTTCTTC.

This rearrangement joins TRBV5-6 to TRBJ2-3; D is undetermined. V lost 2 bases to trimming and J lost 3 bases, with 7 bases between them. The CDR3 has 13 amino acids. Germline CDR1 and CDR2: SGHDT and YYEEEE. CDR3: CASSFPSTDTQYF. The CDR3 nucleotides read TGTGCCAGCAGCTTCCCGTCTACAGATACGCAGTATTTT.

The gene calls are TRBV6-2 or TRBV6-3 and TRBJ1-2; no reliable D call. The CDR3 is made up of 12 amino acids. The V end lost 4 bases, the J end lost 7 bases, and 10 bases lay between the germline ends. The germline gives CDR1 MNHEY, CDR2 SVGEGT. CDR3 protein: CASSSGIRGYTF. The CDR3 nucleotides are TGTGCCAGCAGTTCCGGGATTCGTGGCTACACCTTC.

The chain's CDR3 is CASSIGLAVNEQFF. Here the CDR3 DNA reads TGTGCCAGTAGTATTGGCCTAGCGGTGAATGAGCAGTTCTTC. V gene TRBV19 combines with J gene TRBJ2-1, with TRBD2 matching 7 bases. V was pared by 3 bases and J by 7 bases, with 6 bases of the junction left unmatched. This CDR3 has 14 residues. Per the germline V gene, CDR1 is LNHDA and CDR2 is SQIVND (reference sequence). The full variable domain, completed using reference TRBV19 and TRBJ2-1, is DGGITQSPKYLFRKEGQNVTLSCEQNLNHDAMYWYRQDPGQGLRLIYYSQIVNDFQKGDIAEGYSVSREKKESFPLTVTSAQKNPTAFYLCASSIGLAVNEQFFGPGTRLTVL.

For this clone: In the same sample, other DNA sequences code for this CDR3. The chain uses TRBV7-2 and TRBJ2-3, with a tentative D call TRBD2 (5 bases). The germline V gene has CDR1 SGHTA and CDR2 FQGNSA. V lost 2 bases, J lost 3 bases, and 12 bases lay in between. CDR3 size: 15 residues. CDR3 residues: CASSLTSGSTDTQYF. The DNA for the CDR3 is TGTGCCAGCAGCTTAACTTCGGGGTCGACAGATACGCAGTATTTT.

The J gene is TRBJ2-5, the V gene TRBV7-9; D remains ambiguous. CDR3 length: 13 residues. Germline V gives CDR1 SEHNR, CDR2 FQNEAQ (reference sequence). V gave up 5 bases and J gave up 2 bases, with 9 bases separating them. Here the CDR3 reads CASSLAVQETQYF. The CDR3 region has the DNA TGTGCCAGCAGCCTCGCGGTACAAGAGACCCAGTACTTC.

This rearrangement joins TRBV6-1 to TRBJ2-7; TRBD2 matches 10 bases. The V gene end was trimmed by 5 bases and the J gene end by 2 bases; junction bases not matched to a gene: 3. CDR1 is MNHNS, CDR2 SASEGT, per germline. The CDR3 loop spans 14 amino acids. DNA for the CDR3: TGTGCCAGCAGTAGTACTAGCGGGACCTACGAGCAGTACGTC. Translation gives CASSSTSGTYEQYV.